This TCR beta chain was captured in a study of blood T cell repertoires in COVID-19. Clones were read by immunoSEQ multiplex PCR, and TCRdb kept only the in-frame ones, dropping some. Altogether about 54,000 clones are present, roughly four fifths being singletons, with the ten largest covering roughly 2%. The CDR3 has 15 residues. V was trimmed by 3 bases and J by 0 bases, leaving 9 bases between them. Germline-derived CDR1 and CDR2 are SNHLY and FYNNEI. The TCR was taken from a woman in her sixties with acute or convalescent COVID-19. The sample taken for sequencing was peripheral blood. The gene calls are TRBV2 and TRBJ1-5; D possibly corresponds to TRBD1 (5 bases). The CDR3 nucleotides read TGTGCCAGCAGTGACGGGGGGTATAGCAATCAGCCCCAGCATTTT. It translates to CASSDGGYSNQPQHF.